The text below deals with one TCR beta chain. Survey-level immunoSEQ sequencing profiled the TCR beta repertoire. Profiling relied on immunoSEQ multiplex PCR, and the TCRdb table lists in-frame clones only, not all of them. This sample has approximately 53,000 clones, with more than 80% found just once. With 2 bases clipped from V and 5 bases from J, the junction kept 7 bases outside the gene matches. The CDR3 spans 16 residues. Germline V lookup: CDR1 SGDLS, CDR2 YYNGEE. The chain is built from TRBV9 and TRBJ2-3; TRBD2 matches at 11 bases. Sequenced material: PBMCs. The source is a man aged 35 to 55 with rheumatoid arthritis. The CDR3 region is CASSVLSGGAIDTQYF. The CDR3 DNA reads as TGTGCCAGCAGCGTTCTTAGCGGGGGGGCCATAGATACGCAGTATTTT.